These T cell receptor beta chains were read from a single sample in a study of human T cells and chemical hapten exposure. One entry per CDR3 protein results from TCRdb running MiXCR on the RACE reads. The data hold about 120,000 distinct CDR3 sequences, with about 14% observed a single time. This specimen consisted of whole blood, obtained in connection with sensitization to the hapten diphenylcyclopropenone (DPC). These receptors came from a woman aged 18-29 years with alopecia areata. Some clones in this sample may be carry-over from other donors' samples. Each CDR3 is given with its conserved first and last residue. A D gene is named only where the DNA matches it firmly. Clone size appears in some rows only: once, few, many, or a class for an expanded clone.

TGTGCCGCTATAAGTTCTAACTATGGCTACACCTTC | CAAISSNYGYTF | TRBJ1-2 | - | - | TRBV19
TGTGCCAGCAGTTTAGCGGGACAGGGACCGAGCTCTGGAAACACCATATATTTT | CASSLAGQGPSSGNTIYF | TRBJ1-3 | - | TRBD1 | TRBV28
TGTGCCAGCAGCTACAGCGCCTTCAATCAGCCCCAGCATTTT | CASSYSAFNQPQHF | TRBJ1-5 | - | - | TRBV7-2
TGTGCCAGCAGCTTCACTCTTGGACAGGGATTAAACTATGGCTACACCTTC | CASSFTLGQGLNYGYTF | TRBJ1-2 | many | TRBD1 | TRBV7-9
TGTGCCAGCAGCAATTCCCGAGTGGGGGGAGGTCCCACAGATACGCAGTATTTT | CASSNSRVGGGPTDTQYF | TRBJ2-3 | - | - | TRBV7-3
TGTGCCAGCAGTACTCTGGGACTGCTGTATTTT | CASSTLGLLYF | TRBJ2-3 | - | - | TRBV27
TGTGCCAGCAGGGTTTGGGGTGGTTCACCCCTCCACTTT | CASRVWGGSPLHF | TRBJ1-6 | few | - | TRBV28
TGCAGTGCTAGAGCCGGGACTTCAATGGGCAATGAGCAGTTCTTC | CSARAGTSMGNEQFF | TRBJ2-1 | - | - | TRBV20-1
TGTGCCAGCAGCTTAGAAGGGACTAGCGGGGGTACGCAGTATTTT | CASSLEGTSGGTQYF | TRBJ2-3 | few | TRBD2 | TRBV7-2
TGTGCCAGCAGTTTATTTCGCCTAGATGAGCAGTACTTC | CASSLFRLDEQYF | TRBJ2-7 | - | - | TRBV12-3/TRBV12-4
TGTGCCAGCAGGGCCCGCACAGATACGCAGTATTTT | CASRARTDTQYF | TRBJ2-3 | few | - | TRBV12-3/TRBV12-4
TGTGCCAGCTCAGTAATAACGGGGGGCTACAATGAGCAGTTCTTC | CASSVITGGYNEQFF | TRBJ2-1 | many | TRBD2 | TRBV18
TGCAGTGCTAGCCCTGGGCTCCGCACAGATACGCAGTATTTT | CSASPGLRTDTQYF | TRBJ2-3 | - | - | TRBV20-1
TGTGCCACCAGTGATGGGACTACCTTATTGAGCAATGGCTACACCTTC | CATSDGTTLLSNGYTF | TRBJ1-2 | few | - | TRBV24-1
TGCGCCAGCAGCCACGGGACTAGCGGGGGGATAGGTGAGCAGTTCTTC | CASSHGTSGGIGEQFF | TRBJ2-1 | - | TRBD2 | TRBV4-3
TGTGCCAGCAGCCCTGGGACGGGGACTAGCTCCTACAATGAGCAGTTCTTC | CASSPGTGTSSYNEQFF | TRBJ2-1 | many | TRBD2 | TRBV5-4